One TCR beta chain is described in this entry. The data stem from a study of cytomegalovirus exposure and HLA in healthy donors. The length of the CDR3 is 13 residues. Germline V CDR1 and CDR2: SGHRS, YFSETQ. Trimming took 3 bases from V and 0 from J, leaving 6 bases between them. The PCR contained 60 Vbeta and 13 Jbeta primers. Sequencing used immunoSEQ multiplex PCR; TCRdb keeps in-frame clones, though not all of them. The data show under 150,000 clones, roughly three quarters seen once. The chain uses TRBV5-1 and TRBJ2-5; tentatively, D is TRBD2 (5 bases). This TCR was sampled from a female donor in good health and CMV-seronegative. The specimen was PBMCs. The CDR3 sequence is CASSWEYQETQYF. CDR3 nucleotides: TGCGCCAGCAGCTGGGAGTACCAAGAGACCCAGTACTTC.